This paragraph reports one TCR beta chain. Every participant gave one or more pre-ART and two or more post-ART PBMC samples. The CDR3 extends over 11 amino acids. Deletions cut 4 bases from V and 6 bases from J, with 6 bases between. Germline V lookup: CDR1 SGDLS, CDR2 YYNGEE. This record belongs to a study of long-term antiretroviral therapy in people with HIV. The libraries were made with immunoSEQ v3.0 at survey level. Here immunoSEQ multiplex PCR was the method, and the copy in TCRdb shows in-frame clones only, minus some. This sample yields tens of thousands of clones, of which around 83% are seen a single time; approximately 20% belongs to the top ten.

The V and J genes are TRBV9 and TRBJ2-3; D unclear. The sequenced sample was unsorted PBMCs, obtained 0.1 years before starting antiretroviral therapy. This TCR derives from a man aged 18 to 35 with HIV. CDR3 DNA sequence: TGTGCCAGCAGCCCGATTGATACGCAGTATTTT. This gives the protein CASSPIDTQYF.